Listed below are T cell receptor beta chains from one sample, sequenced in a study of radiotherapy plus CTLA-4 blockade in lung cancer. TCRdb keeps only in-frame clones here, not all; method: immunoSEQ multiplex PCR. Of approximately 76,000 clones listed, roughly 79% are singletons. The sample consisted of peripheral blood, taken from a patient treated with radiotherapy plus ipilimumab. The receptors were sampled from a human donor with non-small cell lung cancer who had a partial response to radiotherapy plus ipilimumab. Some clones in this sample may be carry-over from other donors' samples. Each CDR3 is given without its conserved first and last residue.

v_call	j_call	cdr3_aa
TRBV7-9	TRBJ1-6	ASSFGSSYNSPLH
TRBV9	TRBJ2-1	ASSVGPGGPGSYNEQF
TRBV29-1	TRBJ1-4	SVGGNANEKLF
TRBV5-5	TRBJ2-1	ASSMTGYNEQF
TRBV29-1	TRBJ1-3	SVEMGQGFLGNTIY
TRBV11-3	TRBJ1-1	ASSLEGATEAF
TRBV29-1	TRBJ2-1	SVDGLWTTGYNEQF
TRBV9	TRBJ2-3	ASSSVAGGRTDTQY
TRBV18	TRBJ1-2	ASSPQYGELYGYT
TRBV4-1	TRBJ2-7	ASSRRTPGLAGGSSYEQY
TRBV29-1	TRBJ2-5	SVEGGGGQTQY